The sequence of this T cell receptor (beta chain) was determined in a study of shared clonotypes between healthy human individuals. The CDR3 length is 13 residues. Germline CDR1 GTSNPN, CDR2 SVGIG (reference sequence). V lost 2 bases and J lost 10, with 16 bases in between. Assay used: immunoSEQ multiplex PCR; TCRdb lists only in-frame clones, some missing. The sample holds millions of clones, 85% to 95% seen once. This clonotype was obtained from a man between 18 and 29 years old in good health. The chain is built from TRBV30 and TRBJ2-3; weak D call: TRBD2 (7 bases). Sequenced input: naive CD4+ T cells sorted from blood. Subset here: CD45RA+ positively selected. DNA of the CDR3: TGTGCCTGGAGTCAAAGGGGGGGGACATCGCAGTATTTT. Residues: CAWSQRGGTSQYF.